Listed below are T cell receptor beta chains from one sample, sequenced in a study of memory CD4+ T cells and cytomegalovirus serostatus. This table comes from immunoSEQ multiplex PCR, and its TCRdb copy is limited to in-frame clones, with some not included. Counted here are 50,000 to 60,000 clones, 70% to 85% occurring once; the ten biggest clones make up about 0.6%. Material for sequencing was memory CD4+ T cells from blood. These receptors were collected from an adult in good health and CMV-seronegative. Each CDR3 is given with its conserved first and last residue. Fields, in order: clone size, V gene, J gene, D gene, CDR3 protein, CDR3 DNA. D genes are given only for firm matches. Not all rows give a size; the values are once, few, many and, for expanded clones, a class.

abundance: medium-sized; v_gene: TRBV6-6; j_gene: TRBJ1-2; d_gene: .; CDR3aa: CASSYGREGNYGYTF; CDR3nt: TGTGCCAGCAGTTACGGCAGGGAGGGTAACTATGGCTACACCTTC
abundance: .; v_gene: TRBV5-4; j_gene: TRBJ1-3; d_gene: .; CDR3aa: CASSPEGDLFYF; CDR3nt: TGTGCCAGCAGCCCCGAAGGGGATCTCTTCTATTTT
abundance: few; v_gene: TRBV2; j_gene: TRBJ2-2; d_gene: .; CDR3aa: CASTLTGEGGELFF; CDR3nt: TGTGCCAGCACGTTGACAGGGGAGGGCGGGGAGCTGTTTTTT
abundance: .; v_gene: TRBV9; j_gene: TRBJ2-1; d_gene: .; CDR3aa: CASSPTVGGISYNEQFF; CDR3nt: TGTGCCAGCAGCCCCACGGTGGGGGGCATCTCCTACAATGAGCAGTTCTTC
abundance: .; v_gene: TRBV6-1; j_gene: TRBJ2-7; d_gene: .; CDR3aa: CASSLDRVLDEQYF; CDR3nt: TGTGCCAGCAGTCTAGACCGGGTCTTGGACGAGCAGTACTTC
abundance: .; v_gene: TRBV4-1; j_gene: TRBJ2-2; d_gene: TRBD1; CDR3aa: CASSQERTGANTGELFF; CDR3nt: TGCGCCAGCAGCCAAGAGAGGACAGGGGCTAACACCGGGGAGCTGTTTTTT
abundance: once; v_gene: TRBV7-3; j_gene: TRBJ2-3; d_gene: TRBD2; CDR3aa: CASSQTSGGATPTQYF; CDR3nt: TGTGCCAGCAGCCAGACTAGCGGGGGTGCCACCCCTACGCAGTATTTT
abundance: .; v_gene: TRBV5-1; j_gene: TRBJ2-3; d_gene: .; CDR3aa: CASRQSTSADTQYF; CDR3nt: TGCGCCAGCAGACAGAGTACGTCGGCAGATACGCAGTATTTT
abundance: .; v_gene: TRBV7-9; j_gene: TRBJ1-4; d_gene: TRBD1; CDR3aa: CASSLTGQENEKLFF; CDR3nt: TGTGCCAGCAGCTTAACCGGACAGGAGAATGAAAAACTGTTTTTT
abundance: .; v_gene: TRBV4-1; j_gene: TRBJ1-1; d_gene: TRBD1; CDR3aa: CASSRQGAIMNTEAFF; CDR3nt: TGCGCCAGCAGCCGGCAGGGGGCGATTATGAACACTGAAGCTTTCTTT
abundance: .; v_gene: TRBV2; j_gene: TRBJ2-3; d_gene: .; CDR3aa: CASSRRQGGTDTQYF; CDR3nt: TGTGCCAGCAGTCGACGACAGGGAGGAACAGATACGCAGTATTTT
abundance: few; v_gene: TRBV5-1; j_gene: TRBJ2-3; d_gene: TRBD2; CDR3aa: CASKTLAGGTDTQYF; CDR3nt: TGCGCCAGCAAGACATTAGCGGGGGGCACAGATACGCAGTATTTT
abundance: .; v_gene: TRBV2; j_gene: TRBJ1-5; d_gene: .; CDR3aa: CASSEEGLSNQPQHF; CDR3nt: TGTGCCAGCAGTGAAGAGGGTCTTAGCAATCAGCCCCAGCATTTT
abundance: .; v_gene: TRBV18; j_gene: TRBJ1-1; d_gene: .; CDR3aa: CASSPGSNTEAFF; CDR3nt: TGTGCCAGCTCACCCGGATCTAACACTGAAGCTTTCTTT
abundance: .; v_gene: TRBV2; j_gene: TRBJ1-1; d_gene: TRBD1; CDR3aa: CASSEARGQQAFF; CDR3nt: TGTGCCAGCAGTGAAGCGCGGGGACAGCAAGCTTTCTTT
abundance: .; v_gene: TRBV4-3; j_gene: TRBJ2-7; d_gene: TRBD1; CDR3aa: CASSQSLQGAKSYEQYF; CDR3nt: TGCGCCAGCAGCCAATCACTACAGGGGGCAAAGTCCTACGAGCAGTACTTC
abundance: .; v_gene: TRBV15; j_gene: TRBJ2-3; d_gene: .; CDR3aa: CATSRGGAATLGDTQYF; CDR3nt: TGTGCCACCAGCAGAGGGGGGGCAGCCACTCTCGGGGATACGCAGTATTTT
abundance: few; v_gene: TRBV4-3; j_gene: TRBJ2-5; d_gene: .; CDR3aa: CASSPTGTREETQYF; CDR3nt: TGCGCCAGCAGCCCTACCGGGACACGAGAAGAGACCCAGTACTTC
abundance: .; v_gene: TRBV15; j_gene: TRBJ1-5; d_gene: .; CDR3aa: CATSPVGGEPQHF; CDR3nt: TGTGCCACCAGTCCGGTAGGGGGGGAGCCCCAGCATTTT
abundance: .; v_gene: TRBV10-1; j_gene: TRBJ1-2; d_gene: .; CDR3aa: CASGDRGFGYTF; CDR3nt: TGCGCCAGCGGTGACAGAGGCTTTGGCTACACCTTC
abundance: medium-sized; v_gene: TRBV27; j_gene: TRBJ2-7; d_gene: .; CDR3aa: CASRAVRDEQYF; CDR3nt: TGTGCCAGCCGGGCAGTGCGGGACGAGCAGTACTTC
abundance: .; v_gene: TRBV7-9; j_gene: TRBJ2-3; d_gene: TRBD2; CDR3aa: CASSLAERGYSTDTQYF; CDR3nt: TGTGCCAGCAGCTTAGCCGAGCGGGGATACAGCACAGATACGCAGTATTTT
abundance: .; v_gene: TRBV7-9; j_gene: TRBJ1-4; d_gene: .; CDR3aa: CASSLGAQKLFF; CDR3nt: TGTGCCAGCAGCTTAGGCGCCCAAAAACTGTTTTTT
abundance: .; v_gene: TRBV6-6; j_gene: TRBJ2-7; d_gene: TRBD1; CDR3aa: CASRHRDRVREQYF; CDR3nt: TGTGCCAGCAGACACCGGGACAGGGTGAGGGAGCAGTACTTC
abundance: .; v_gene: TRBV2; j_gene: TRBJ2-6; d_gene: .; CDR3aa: CASSPGGTIASGANVLTF; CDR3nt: TGTGCCAGCAGTCCAGGGGGGACCATTGCCTCTGGGGCCAACGTCCTGACTTTC
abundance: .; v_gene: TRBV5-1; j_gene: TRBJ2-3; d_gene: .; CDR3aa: CASSNGGRGGDTQYF; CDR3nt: TGCGCCAGCAGCAATGGAGGGAGAGGTGGAGATACGCAGTATTTT
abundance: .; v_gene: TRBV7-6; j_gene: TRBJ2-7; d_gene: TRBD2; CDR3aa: CASSSSGGAVGEQYF; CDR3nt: TGTGCCAGCAGCAGTAGCGGGGGGGCCGTGGGAGAGCAGTACTTC
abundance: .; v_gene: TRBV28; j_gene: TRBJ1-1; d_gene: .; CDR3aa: CASSPITAGTEAFF; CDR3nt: TGTGCCAGCAGTCCCATCACCGCTGGGACTGAAGCTTTCTTT
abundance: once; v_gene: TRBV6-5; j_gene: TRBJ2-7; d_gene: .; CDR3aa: CASSYSQRSYEQYF; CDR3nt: TGTGCCAGCAGTTACTCGCAGAGGTCCTACGAGCAGTACTTC
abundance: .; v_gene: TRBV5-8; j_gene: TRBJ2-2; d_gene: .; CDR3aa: CASSLRSVGGELFF; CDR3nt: TGTGCCAGCAGCTTGAGGTCCGTGGGCGGGGAGCTGTTTTTT
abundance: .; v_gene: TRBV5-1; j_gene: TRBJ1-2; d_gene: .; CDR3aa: CASSLGGGQGIAYGYTF; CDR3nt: TGCGCCAGCAGCCTGGGAGGGGGGCAGGGCATTGCCTATGGCTACACCTTC
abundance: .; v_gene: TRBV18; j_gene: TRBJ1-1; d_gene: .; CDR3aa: CASSKEEFRNTEAFF; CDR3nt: TGTGCCAGCTCGAAAGAGGAGTTCCGGAACACTGAAGCTTTCTTT
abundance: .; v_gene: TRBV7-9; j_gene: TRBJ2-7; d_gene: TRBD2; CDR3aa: CASSLAASGGRYEQYF; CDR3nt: TGTGCCAGCAGCTTAGCAGCTAGCGGGGGGCGGTACGAGCAGTACTTC
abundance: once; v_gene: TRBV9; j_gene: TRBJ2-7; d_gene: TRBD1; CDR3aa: CASSPQIGQDEQYF; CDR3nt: TGTGCCAGCAGCCCTCAAATAGGACAGGACGAGCAGTACTTC
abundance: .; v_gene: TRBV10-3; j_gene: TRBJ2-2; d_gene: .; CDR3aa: CAISESRGNTGELFF; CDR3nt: TGTGCCATCAGTGAGTCCCGGGGGAACACCGGGGAGCTGTTTTTT
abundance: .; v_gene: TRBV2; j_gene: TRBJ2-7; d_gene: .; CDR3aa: CASRYGSNSYEQYF; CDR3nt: TGTGCCAGCAGATACGGGTCCAACTCCTACGAGCAGTACTTC
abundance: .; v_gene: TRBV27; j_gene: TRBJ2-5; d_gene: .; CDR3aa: CASSFSPRETQYF; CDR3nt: TGTGCCAGCAGTTTCAGTCCGCGGGAGACCCAGTACTTC
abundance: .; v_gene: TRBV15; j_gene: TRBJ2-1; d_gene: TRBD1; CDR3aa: CATSREGGGQGEGSYNEQFF; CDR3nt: TGTGCCACCAGCAGAGAAGGGGGGGGACAGGGAGAGGGCTCCTACAATGAGCAGTTCTTC
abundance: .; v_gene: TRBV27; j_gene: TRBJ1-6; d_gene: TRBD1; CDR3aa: CASSTGTGRNSPLHF; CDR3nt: TGTGCCAGCAGTACCGGGACAGGGAGAAATTCACCCCTCCACTTT
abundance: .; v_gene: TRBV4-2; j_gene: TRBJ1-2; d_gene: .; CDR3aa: CASSQDRGDRNGYTF; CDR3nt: TGTGCCAGCAGCCAAGATAGGGGGGACCGTAATGGCTACACCTTC
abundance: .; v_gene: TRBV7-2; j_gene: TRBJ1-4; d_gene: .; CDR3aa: CASSPGRRNEKLFF; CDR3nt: TGTGCCAGCAGTCCGGGACGGAGGAATGAAAAACTGTTTTTT
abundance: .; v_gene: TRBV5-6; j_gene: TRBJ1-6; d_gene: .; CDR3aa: CASSLDSLNSPLHF; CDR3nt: TGTGCCAGCAGCCTCGATAGCTTGAATTCACCCCTCCACTTT
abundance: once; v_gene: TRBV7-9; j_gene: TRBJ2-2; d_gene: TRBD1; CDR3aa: CASSSYRGTGELFF; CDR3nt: TGTGCCAGCAGCTCATACAGGGGAACCGGGGAGCTGTTTTTT
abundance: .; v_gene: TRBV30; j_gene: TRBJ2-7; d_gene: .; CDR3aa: CAWSVSSYEQYF; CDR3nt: TGTGCCTGGAGTGTTAGTAGCTACGAGCAGTACTTC
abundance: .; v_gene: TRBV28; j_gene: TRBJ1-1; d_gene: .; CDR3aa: CASGGNTEAFF; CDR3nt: TGTGCCAGCGGTGGCAACACTGAAGCTTTCTTT
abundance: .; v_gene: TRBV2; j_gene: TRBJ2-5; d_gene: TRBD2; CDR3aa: CASMLAGGVETQYF; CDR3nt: TGTGCCAGCATGCTTGCGGGGGGAGTGGAGACCCAGTACTTC
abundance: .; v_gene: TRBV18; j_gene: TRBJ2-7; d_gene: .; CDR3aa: CASSPREEGEQYF; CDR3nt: TGTGCCAGCTCACCAAGGGAAGAAGGCGAGCAGTACTTC
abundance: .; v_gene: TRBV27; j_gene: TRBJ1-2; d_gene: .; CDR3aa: CASRTVRGFSRGYTF; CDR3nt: TGTGCCAGCAGGACGGTACGGGGATTTAGTAGGGGCTACACCTTC
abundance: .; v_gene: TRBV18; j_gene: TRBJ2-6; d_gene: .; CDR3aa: CASSPRRGANVLTF; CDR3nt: TGTGCCAGCTCACCCAGGCGTGGGGCCAACGTCCTGACTTTC
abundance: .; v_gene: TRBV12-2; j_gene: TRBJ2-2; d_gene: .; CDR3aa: CASRLPGELFF; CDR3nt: TGTGCAAGTCGCTTACCCGGGGAGCTGTTTTTT
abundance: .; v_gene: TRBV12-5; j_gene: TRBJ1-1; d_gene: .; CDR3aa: CASGKEMNTEAFF; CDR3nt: TGTGCTAGTGGAAAAGAGATGAACACTGAAGCTTTCTTT
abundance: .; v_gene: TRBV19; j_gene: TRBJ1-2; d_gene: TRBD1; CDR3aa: CASSAGQGIYGYTF; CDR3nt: TGTGCCAGTAGTGCGGGACAGGGCATCTATGGCTACACCTTC